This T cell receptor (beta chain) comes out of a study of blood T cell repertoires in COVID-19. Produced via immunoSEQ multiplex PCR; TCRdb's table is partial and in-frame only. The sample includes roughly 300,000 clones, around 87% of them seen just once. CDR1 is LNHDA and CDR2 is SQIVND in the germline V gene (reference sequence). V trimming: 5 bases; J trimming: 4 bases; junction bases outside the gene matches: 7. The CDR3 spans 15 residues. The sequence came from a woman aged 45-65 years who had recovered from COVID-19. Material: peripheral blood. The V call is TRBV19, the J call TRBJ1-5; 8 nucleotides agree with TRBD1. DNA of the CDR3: TGTGCCAGTAGTCCGACAGGGGTTGGGAATCAGCCCCAGCATTTT. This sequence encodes CASSPTGVGNQPQHF.